This passage covers 10 T cell receptor beta chains from one sample sequenced in a study of cytomegalovirus exposure and HLA in healthy donors. This PCR relied on a set of 60 Vbeta primers and 13 Jbeta primers. Produced via immunoSEQ multiplex PCR; TCRdb's table is partial and in-frame only. The data contain about 98,000 clones, over 75% of them singletons. Sequenced material: PBMCs. The source is a female donor in good health and CMV-seropositive.

This clone appeared a few times. The V call is TRBV5-1, the J call TRBJ1-1, with D possibly matching TRBD1 (5 bases). The CDR3 runs to 14 residues. Trimming left V 2 bases short and J 1 base short, with 9 bases between. Germline V gene lookup returns CDR1 SGHRS and CDR2 YFSETQ. The CDR3 here is CASSFGQGNTEAFF. CDR3 in DNA: TGCGCCAGCAGCTTCGGGCAGGGGAACACTGAAGCTTTCTTT.

The rearrangement joins TRBV19 to TRBJ1-5; D is possibly TRBD1 (5 bases). V lost 3 bases and J 2 bases, leaving 11 bases between the germline ends. CDR3 length: 15 residues. CDR1 LNHDA and CDR2 SQIVND come from the germline V gene (reference sequence). Here the CDR3 reads CASSMGEVGNQPQHF. In DNA, the CDR3 is TGTGCCAGTAGTATGGGGGAGGTGGGCAATCAGCCCCAGCATTTT.

The rearrangement links TRBV6-5 to TRBJ1-1; D unclear. The CDR3 runs to 14 residues. CDR1 is MNHEY, CDR2 SVGAGI, per germline. V was pared by 0 bases and J by 10 bases, with 15 bases between. The CDR3 DNA sequence: TGTGCCAGCAGTTACTCCGGTCTAGGAGGTGGAGCTTTCTTT. Translation: CASSYSGLGGGAFF.

About this clone: A junction boundary mismatches the germline segment, possibly from a read error. The gene calls are TRBV30 and TRBJ1-2; D possibly corresponds to TRBD1 (6 bases). Germline CDR1 and CDR2: GTSNPN and SVGIG (reference sequence). This CDR3 is 12 amino acids long. CDR3 loop: CAWSVGGGGYPF. The DNA for the CDR3 is TGTGCCTGGAGTGTAGGGGGTGGCGGCTACCCCTTC.

The count of this clone is one. The chain recombines TRBV30 with TRBJ2-1; TRBD2 is a possible D gene (6 bases). Germline lookup yields CDR1 GTSNPN and CDR2 SVGIG (reference sequence). CDR3 length: 14 residues. V lost 0 bases and J 7 bases, leaving 13 bases between the germline ends. CDR3 amino acids: CAWSVWGDWNEQFF. The DNA of the CDR3 is TGTGCCTGGAGTGTATGGGGGGATTGGAATGAGCAGTTCTTC.

The CDR3 DNA is TGCAGCGTTCCCGGGGGGGCAGGAAATGAGCAGTTCTTC. Translation: CSVPGGAGNEQFF. This chain connects TRBV29-1 to TRBJ2-1; the match to TRBD2 covers 8 bases. CDR1 and CDR2 from the germline V gene are SQVTM and ANQGSEA. V lost 5 bases and J lost 7; bases outside the gene matches: 7. The CDR3 covers 13 residues.

The CDR3 loop reads CASGSRQGGNYGYTF. CDR3 DNA sequence: TGTGCTAGTGGGAGCCGACAGGGCGGGAACTATGGCTACACCTTC. The chain has TRBV12-5 and TRBJ1-2; 7 bases are a match to TRBD1. Germline V gives CDR1 LGHNT, CDR2 FRNRAP. The CDR3 has 15 amino acids. Losses at the gene ends were 6 bases for V and 2 bases for J; bases not matched to a gene: 9. Variable domain in full (rest from reference TRBV12-5 and TRBJ1-2): DARVTQTPRHKVTEMGQEVTMRCQPILGHNTVFWYRQTMMQGLELLAYFRNRAPLDDSGMPKDRFSAEMPDATLATLKIQPSEPRDSAVYFCASGSRQGGNYGYTFGSGTRLTVV.

V and J are TRBV9 and TRBJ1-1, with 12 bases identical to TRBD1. The germline V gene has CDR1 SGDLS and CDR2 YYNGEE. V was clipped by 3 bases and J by 5 bases; unmatched bases: 8. The CDR3 loop spans 16 amino acids. CDR3 loop: CASSGRDRGPGTEAFF. CDR3 DNA sequence: TGTGCCAGCAGCGGGAGGGACAGGGGGCCGGGAACTGAAGCTTTCTTT.

The chain is built from TRBV29-1 and TRBJ2-1, with D possibly TRBD1 on 5 matching bases. From germline, CDR1 is SQVTM and CDR2 ANQGSEA. Trimming stripped 4 bases from V and 2 bases from J, with 6 bases between. The CDR3 consists of 12 residues. CDR3 sequence: CSVGTTYNEQFF. For the CDR3, the DNA is TGCAGCGTTGGGACAACCTACAATGAGCAGTTCTTC.

The rearrangement links TRBV11-2 to TRBJ2-7, with D perhaps matching TRBD2 (5 bases). Germline loops: CDR1 SGHAT, CDR2 FQNNGV. V was clipped by 7 bases and J by 4 bases, with 20 bases between them. The CDR3 sequence is 15 residues long. In DNA, the CDR3 is TGTGCCAGCAAGCCGATCCGGGAAAACCGGTACGAGCAGTACTTC. This sequence encodes CASKPIRENRYEQYF.